One and the same sample provided the 24 T cell receptor beta chains below, sequenced in a study of Ad26.COV2.S vaccination and SARS-CoV-2 variants. Repertoires were generated with immunoSEQ multiplex PCR, while TCRdb's copy carries only in-frame clones and drops some. The data hold some 640,000 clones, with roughly nine tenths observed a single time. The treatment denotes: about 20 received Ad26.COV2.S at low or high dose, single or two shots; about 5 received placebo; per-sample allocation not given. Collection of the samples took place on day 63 after the first injection of vaccine or placebo. The source material was peripheral blood, sampled in a trial of Ad26.COV2.S vaccine versus placebo. The receptors originated from a person aged 18-65 years who received the Ad26.COV2.S COVID-19 vaccine or a placebo.

V is TRBV7-9 and J is TRBJ1-6; 7 positions match TRBD1. With 1 base clipped from V and 7 bases from J, the junction kept 1 base outside the gene matches. In germline, CDR1 is SEHNR, CDR2 FQNEAQ (reference sequence). The CDR3 runs to 14 residues. CDR3 amino acids: CASSLEGANSPLHF. DNA for the CDR3: TGTGCCAGCAGCTTAGAGGGGGCGAATTCACCCCTCCACTTT.

V and J are TRBV2 and TRBJ1-3; D is ambiguous. Trimming removed 0 bases from V and 9 bases from J, with 15 bases in between. Germline CDR1 and CDR2: SNHLY and FYNNEI. This CDR3 contains 15 residues. The DNA of the CDR3 is TGTGCCAGCAGTGAAGCCTGGGTTTCGGTGGCCACCATATATTTT. This encodes CASSEAWVSVATIYF. Combining the CDR3 with reference TRBV2 and TRBJ1-3 gives the whole variable domain EPEVTQTPSHQVTQMGQEVILRCVPISNHLYFYWYRQILGQKVEFLVSFYNNEISEKSEIFDDQFSVERPDGSNFTLKIRSTKLEDSAMYFCASSEAWVSVATIYFGEGSWLTVV.

The chain recombines TRBV19 with TRBJ2-1; a possible D gene is TRBD1 (6 bases). Trimming stripped 7 bases from V and 2 bases from J, with 15 bases between. CDR1 LNHDA and CDR2 SQIVND come from the germline V gene (reference sequence). The CDR3 totals 15 residues. The CDR3 protein is CASKDRDTAYNEQFF. The CDR3 nucleotides read TGTGCCAGTAAGGACCGGGACACCGCCTACAATGAGCAGTTCTTC. Full variable domain (missing parts from reference TRBV19 and TRBJ2-1): DGGITQSPKYLFRKEGQNVTLSCEQNLNHDAMYWYRQDPGQGLRLIYYSQIVNDFQKGDIAEGYSVSREKKESFPLTVTSAQKNPTAFYLCASKDRDTAYNEQFFGPGTRLTVL.

The chain employs TRBV12-3 or TRBV12-4 and TRBJ2-1; 7 nucleotides agree with TRBD1. The trim removed 5 bases at V and 6 bases at J, leaving 4 bases unmatched. The CDR3 is 13 residues long. CDR3 nucleotide sequence: TGTGCCAGCAGTAGACAGGGAGCCAATGAGCAGTTCTTC. Translation: CASSRQGANEQFF.

Comment on this clone: The sample holds other DNA sequences that translate to the same CDR3. The V gene is TRBV9, the J gene TRBJ1-4; D ambiguous. The length of the CDR3 is 15 residues. The V and J ends lost 0 bases and 5 bases respectively, with 11 bases between them. Per germline, CDR1 SGDLS and CDR2 YYNGEE. The CDR3 here is CASSVEGRGNEKLFF. Written as DNA, the CDR3 is TGTGCCAGCAGCGTAGAAGGCCGGGGAAATGAAAAACTGTTTTTT.

This chain links TRBV5-1 with TRBJ2-5, with 8 bases matching TRBD1. This CDR3 spans 15 amino acids. Germline V gene lookup returns CDR1 SGHRS and CDR2 YFSETQ. V gave up 4 bases and J gave up 2 bases; unmatched junction bases: 7. The CDR3 bases are TGCGCCAGCAGCCCGGGACAGGCGAAACAAGAGACCCAGTACTTC. It yields the protein CASSPGQAKQETQYF.

V usage is TRBV1 and J usage is TRBJ1-1; no check of the table's D call, TRBD1, against the DNA was made. TRBV1 is an annotated pseudogene. The CDR3 loop spans 16 amino acids. This CDR3 is CTSTRPTEGDTTEAFF. The CDR3 DNA reads as TGCACCAGTACTAGGCCGACCGAGGGGGATACCACTGAAGCTTTCTTT.

The V gene is TRBV19, the J gene TRBJ2-7, with D perhaps matching TRBD1 (6 bases). V lost 7 bases and J lost 0, with 13 bases in between. Germline V lookup: CDR1 LNHDA, CDR2 SQIVND (reference sequence). CDR3 length: 14 amino acids. Written as DNA, the CDR3 is TGTGCCAGTAAACACGACAGGAACTCCTACGAGCAGTACTTC. This gives the protein CASKHDRNSYEQYF. The complete variable domain, with remaining parts taken from reference TRBV19 and TRBJ2-7, reads DGGITQSPKYLFRKEGQNVTLSCEQNLNHDAMYWYRQDPGQGLRLIYYSQIVNDFQKGDIAEGYSVSREKKESFPLTVTSAQKNPTAFYLCASKHDRNSYEQYFGPGTRLTVT.

This clone appeared a few times. The V and J genes are TRBV27 and TRBJ2-7; 9 nucleotides match TRBD2. Looked up from germline, CDR1 is MNHEY and CDR2 is SMNVEV (reference sequence). The trim removed 4 bases at V and 7 bases at J, leaving 8 bases unmatched. There are 14 residues in the CDR3. CDR3 region: CASSWGLALGEQYF. The CDR3 DNA follows: TGTGCCAGCAGTTGGGGACTAGCTCTGGGGGAGCAGTACTTC.

The CDR3 protein is CSVVDRGLRTEAFF. Here the CDR3 DNA reads TGCAGCGTTGTAGACAGGGGGCTTAGAACTGAAGCTTTCTTT. The rearrangement joins TRBV29-1 to TRBJ1-1; 10 bases line up with TRBD1. Germline CDR1 is SQVTM and CDR2 is ANQGSEA. V trimming: 4 bases; J trimming: 5 bases; junction bases outside the gene matches: 7. There are 14 residues in the CDR3.

This chain joins TRBV5-1 and TRBJ2-5; maybe TRBD1 (6 bases). The length of the CDR3 is 16 residues. The germline V gene has CDR1 SGHRS and CDR2 YFSETQ. Trimming stripped 0 bases from V and 5 bases from J, with 17 bases between. CDR3 region: CASSLGTRGRGETQYF. CDR3 coding DNA: TGCGCCAGCAGCTTGGGGACAAGGGGTAGGGGGGAGACCCAGTACTTC.

This clone came up once. The rearrangement joins TRBV3-1 (or the pseudogene TRBV3-2) to TRBJ2-1; no clear D. The CDR3 is 15 amino acids. With 2 bases removed from V and 8 bases from J, the gap between germline ends came to 16 bases. Germline loops: CDR1 LGHDT, CDR2 YNNKEL (reference sequence). CDR3 bases: TGTGCCAGCAGCCAATCCCGGGCAGACGGCGATGAGCAGTTCTTC. Protein product: CASSQSRADGDEQFF.

The count of this clone is one. The rearrangement joins TRBV6-4 to TRBJ2-2, with 11 bases that match TRBD2. This CDR3 comprises 16 residues. Germline CDR1 and CDR2: MRHNA and SNTAGT. The V and J ends lost 6 bases and 4 bases, in that order; junction bases with no gene match: 7. The CDR3: CASSQQLAGVTGELFF. The CDR3 DNA sequence: TGTGCCAGCAGCCAACAACTAGCGGGAGTCACCGGGGAGCTGTTTTTT.

The CDR3 here is CASSLEGQGDGYTF. CDR3 DNA sequence: TGCGCCAGCAGCTTGGAGGGACAGGGGGATGGCTACACCTTC. This chain connects TRBV5-1 to TRBJ1-2, with TRBD1 matching 11 bases. CDR1 is SGHRS, CDR2 YFSETQ, per germline. The J segment lost 6 bases and the V segment lost 0 bases, leaving 1 base of the junction unmatched. The CDR3 runs to 14 residues.

This clone appeared a few times. The chain combines TRBV2 with TRBJ1-2, with D maybe TRBD1 (5 bases). Trimming shortened V by 6 bases and J by 9 bases, and 14 bases separated the two germline ends. Per germline, CDR1 SNHLY and CDR2 FYNNEI. The length of the CDR3 is 12 residues. The CDR3 protein is CASSTGTYRYTF. Here the CDR3 DNA reads TGTGCCAGCAGCACCGGGACGTATCGCTACACCTTC. The full variable domain, rest sourced from reference TRBV2 and TRBJ1-2, is EPEVTQTPSHQVTQMGQEVILRCVPISNHLYFYWYRQILGQKVEFLVSFYNNEISEKSEIFDDQFSVERPDGSNFTLKIRSTKLEDSAMYFCASSTGTYRYTFGSGTRLTVV.

This sequence joins TRBV27 and TRBJ1-1; D is possibly TRBD1 (5 bases). Trimming stripped 3 bases from V and 4 bases from J, with 12 bases between. Looked up from germline, CDR1 is MNHEY and CDR2 is SMNVEV (reference sequence). This CDR3 comprises 14 residues. The CDR3 DNA sequence: TGTGCCAGCAGTTTCGAGCAGGGTTTCACTGAAGCTTTCTTT. It yields the protein CASSFEQGFTEAFF.

The chain has TRBV7-9 and TRBJ1-2; 9 bases agree with TRBD1. Germline-derived CDR1 and CDR2 are SEHNR and FQNEAQ (reference sequence). This CDR3 is built from 15 residues. V was clipped by 4 bases and J by 3 bases; unmatched bases: 6. The CDR3 protein is CASSYSGTGYYGYTF. The CDR3 DNA reads as TGTGCCAGCAGCTACTCCGGGACAGGGTACTATGGCTACACCTTC.

This chain connects TRBV18 to TRBJ2-7; 8 bases are a match to TRBD2. CDR3 length: 16 amino acids. Germline V CDR1 and CDR2: KGHSH, LQKENI. With 3 bases clipped from V and 3 bases from J, the junction kept 10 bases outside the gene matches. The CDR3 sequence: CASSPGREENIYEQYF. In nucleotides, the CDR3 is TGTGCCAGCTCACCGGGGCGGGAGGAGAATATCTACGAGCAGTACTTC.

The chain couples TRBV25-1 to TRBJ2-5, with 12 bases lining up with TRBD2. CDR3 size: 18 residues. The germline V gene has CDR1 MGHDK and CDR2 SYGVNS. Losses at the gene ends were 0 bases for V and 5 bases for J; bases not matched to a gene: 10. The CDR3 sequence: CASSEYRFLAGGRETQYF. The CDR3 DNA is TGTGCCAGCAGTGAATATCGTTTCCTAGCGGGGGGGCGGGAGACCCAGTACTTC.

The chain uses TRBV3-1 (or the pseudogene TRBV3-2) and TRBJ1-2; no definite D call. The CDR3 length is 15 residues. V was shortened by 1 base and J by 4 bases, with 13 bases between the two germline ends. The germline CDR1 and CDR2 sequences are LGHDT and YNNKEL (reference sequence). DNA of the CDR3: TGTGCCAGCAGCCAAGGACTCAAAACTCCCTATGGCTACACCTTC. Encoded protein: CASSQGLKTPYGYTF.

This sequence joins TRBV6-5 and TRBJ2-3; unclear D gene. The V and J ends lost 7 bases and 2 bases respectively, with 7 bases between them. Germline CDR1 is MNHEY and CDR2 is SVGAGI. The CDR3 is 12 residues long. The CDR3 protein is CASTDVTDTQYF. For the CDR3, the DNA is TGTGCCAGCACCGACGTCACAGATACGCAGTATTTT.

The chain links TRBV30 to TRBJ2-4, with 16 positions matching TRBD2. Germline assignment: CDR1 GTSNPN and CDR2 SVGIG (reference sequence). The CDR3 runs 18 residues. Trimming cost V 2 bases and J 1 base; bases outside gene matches: 5. CDR3 DNA sequence: TGTGCCTGGAGTCTGGGACTAGCGGGGGGGCCGGCCAAAAACATTCAGTACTTC. Translating gives CAWSLGLAGGPAKNIQYF.

The rearrangement uses TRBV24-1 and TRBJ1-5; D unclear. Between the trimmed V and J ends, which lost 3 bases and 11 bases, there was a span of 10 bases. CDR3 size: 12 residues. Germline CDR1 reads KGHDR; CDR2 reads SFDVKD. The CDR3 loop is CATSDTDHSQHF. CDR3 coding DNA: TGTGCCACCAGTGATACTGACCATTCCCAGCATTTT.

The chain is built from TRBV24-1 and TRBJ1-1, with a tentative D call TRBD1 (5 bases). Trimming cost V 10 bases and J 4 bases, with 15 bases left between them. This CDR3 has 13 residues. The germline gives CDR1 KGHDR, CDR2 SFDVKD. CDR3 in DNA: TGTGCCACAAATGGGGGTGTGGGCACTGAAGCTTTCTTT. Translated: CATNGGVGTEAFF.